These 30 T cell receptor beta chains originate from one sample sequenced in a study of beta chain features in type 1 diabetes. The sequenced template was cDNA made from the entire isolated RNA. Assay used: immunoSEQ multiplex PCR; TCRdb lists only in-frame clones, some missing. This table holds about 900,000 clones, 17% found once. Sequencing was performed on naive CD4+ T cells from blood. These receptor sequences come from a woman between 18 and 29 years old in good health.

This clone was counted between two and nine times. This sequence joins TRBV7-9 and TRBJ1-1; no clear D gene. The V and J ends lost 1 base and 1 base respectively, with 13 bases between them. Germline V gene lookup returns CDR1 SEHNR and CDR2 FQNEAQ (reference sequence). The CDR3 is made up of 16 amino acids. The CDR3 protein is CASSLVKWARNTEAFF. The CDR3 nucleotides read TGTGCCAGCAGCTTAGTAAAATGGGCGAGGAACACTGAAGCTTTCTTT.

This sequence joins TRBV19 and TRBJ2-7; D is perhaps TRBD1 or TRBD2 (6 bases each). The ends were cut back, 9 bases at V and 0 bases at J, with 15 bases in the middle. The CDR3 runs to 14 residues. Germline values: CDR1 LNHDA, CDR2 SQIVND (reference sequence). In DNA, the CDR3 is TGTGCCAGAGAACCGGGGGACAACTCCTACGAGCAGTACTTC. Translation: CAREPGDNSYEQYF.

This clone was counted only a few times. The CDR3 DNA is TGTGCCAGCGATACAGGGCCGAACACCGGGGAGCTGTTTTTT. Translating gives CASDTGPNTGELFF. The chain recombines TRBV9 with TRBJ2-2, with D maybe TRBD1 (6 bases). The CDR3 loop spans 14 amino acids. Germline loops: CDR1 SGDLS, CDR2 YYNGEE. Trimming removed 7 bases from V and 0 bases from J, with 10 bases in between.

The chain recombines TRBV29-1 with TRBJ1-1; D unresolved. CDR3 size: 13 residues. Trimming stripped 3 bases from V and 5 bases from J, with 13 bases between. The germline CDR1 and CDR2 sequences are SQVTM and ANQGSEA. The CDR3: CSVDLGVGTEAFF. The CDR3 region has the DNA TGCAGCGTTGACTTAGGTGTTGGGACTGAAGCTTTCTTT.

This clone was seen many times. The rearrangement joins TRBV10-3 to TRBJ2-1; 9 nucleotides agree with TRBD2. From germline, CDR1 is ENHRY and CDR2 SYGVKD. The J segment lost 4 bases and the V segment lost 4 bases, leaving 5 bases of the junction unmatched. CDR3 length: 15 amino acids. CDR3 amino acids: CAISGTSGRYNEQFF. The CDR3 nucleotides read TGTGCCATCAGTGGTACTAGCGGGCGATACAATGAGCAGTTCTTC.

As DNA, the CDR3 is TGTGCCAGCAGCTTCGGGACCCCCGGGGAGCTGTTTTTT. Translation gives CASSFGTPGELFF. The chain links TRBV7-9 to TRBJ2-2; D is tentatively TRBD1 or TRBD2 (5 bases each). The V end was cut by 3 bases, the J end by 6 bases, with 8 bases between. From germline, CDR1 is SEHNR and CDR2 FQNEAQ (reference sequence). The CDR3 totals 13 residues.

The V and J genes are TRBV6-5 and TRBJ2-7, with TRBD1 identical over 7 bases. CDR3 size: 14 residues. CDR1 is MNHEY, CDR2 SVGAGI, per germline. The trim removed 5 bases at V and 3 bases at J, leaving 7 bases unmatched. CDR3 protein: CASSARDSNYEQYF. The CDR3 DNA sequence: TGTGCCAGCAGTGCGAGGGACAGTAACTACGAGCAGTACTTC.

V and J are TRBV9 and TRBJ2-1; the match to TRBD2 covers 9 bases. In germline, CDR1 is SGDLS, CDR2 YYNGEE. The CDR3 extends over 16 amino acids. V lost 0 bases to trimming and J lost 8 bases; unmatched junction nucleotides: 9. Here the CDR3 reads CASSVAIASGMDEQFF. The CDR3 DNA sequence: TGTGCCAGCAGCGTAGCTATAGCTAGCGGGATGGATGAGCAGTTCTTC. Filled out from reference TRBV9 and TRBJ2-1, the complete variable domain reads DSGVTQTPKHLITATGQRVTLRCSPRSGDLSVYWYQQSLDQGLQFLIQYYNGEERAKGNILERFSAQQFPDLHSELNLSSLELGDSALYFCASSVAIASGMDEQFFGPGTRLTVL.

In its sample, this clone was seen a few times. The rearrangement joins TRBV10-3 to TRBJ2-3; 7 bases fit TRBD1. The germline CDR1 and CDR2 sequences are ENHRY and SYGVKD. CDR3 length: 16 residues. The junction had 8 bases not matched to a gene; V was cut back by 3 bases and J by 2 bases. The CDR3 DNA reads TGTGCCATCAGTGATCTGTCCGACAGGGTCACAGATACGCAGTATTTT. This sequence encodes CAISDLSDRVTDTQYF.

The J gene is TRBJ1-4, the V gene TRBV29-1; D uncertain. The CDR3 sequence is 12 residues long. V lost 7 bases to trimming and J lost 8 bases, with 14 bases between them. The germline V gene encodes CDR1 SQVTM and CDR2 ANQGSEA. The CDR3 is CSGRENGEKLFF. In DNA, the CDR3 is TGCAGCGGGAGAGAGAATGGCGAAAAACTGTTTTTT.

This clone was seen only a few times. The rearrangement joins TRBV5-4 to TRBJ1-1; no clear D gene. Germline V gene data show CDR1 as SGHNT and CDR2 as YYREEE (reference sequence). The V end was cut by 0 bases, the J end by 2 bases, with 5 bases between. The CDR3 spans 13 residues. The CDR3: CASSLGSNTEAFF. In nucleotides, the CDR3 is TGTGCCAGCAGCTTGGGTAGCAACACTGAAGCTTTCTTT.

The V call is TRBV25-1, the J call TRBJ2-1; 7 nucleotides line up with TRBD2. CDR3 length equals 14 residues. Germline V gene data show CDR1 as MGHDK and CDR2 as SYGVNS. V shed 5 bases and J 2 bases; nucleotides not matched to a gene: 3. CDR3 amino acids: CASSKSGTYNEQFF. The CDR3, as DNA: TGTGCCAGCAGTAAAAGCGGGACCTACAATGAGCAGTTCTTC.

This clone was recorded a few times. The rearrangement links TRBV7-6 to TRBJ2-3, with unresolved D. CDR1 is SGHVS and CDR2 is FNYEAQ in the germline V gene. The CDR3 covers 13 residues. Trimming cost V 5 bases and J 8 bases, with 14 bases left between them. The CDR3 here is CASSPLRVVTQYF. The CDR3 DNA reads TGTGCCAGCAGCCCCCTGCGAGTTGTTACGCAGTATTTT.

Comments on this clone: Additional DNA sequences in this sample encode the identical CDR3. V is TRBV10-3 and J is TRBJ2-5; D gene ambiguous. Trimming cost V 3 bases and J 5 bases, with 4 bases left between them. Germline V gene data show CDR1 as ENHRY and CDR2 as SYGVKD. The CDR3 totals 11 residues. The CDR3 DNA sequence: TGTGCCATCAGTGACGGTGAGACCCAGTACTTC. Translating it yields CAISDGETQYF.

This clone came up a few times. The rearrangement uses TRBV6-5 and TRBJ2-2; tentatively, D is TRBD1 (5 bases). V lost 10 bases and J lost 0, with 9 bases in between. The CDR3 contains 13 residues. Germline assignment: CDR1 MNHEY and CDR2 SVGAGI. CDR3: CATKGPNTGELFF. As DNA, the CDR3 is TGTGCCACGAAGGGGCCGAACACCGGGGAGCTGTTTTTT.

This sequence joins TRBV19 and TRBJ2-1, with TRBD1 matching 8 bases. This CDR3 has 19 residues. Losses at the gene ends were 0 bases for V and 2 bases for J; bases not matched to a gene: 12. Germline V gene lookup returns CDR1 LNHDA and CDR2 SQIVND (reference sequence). CDR3 nucleotide sequence: TGTGCCAGTAGTATAGAAGCCGCAGGGGGCGGTCCCGCCTACAATGAGCAGTTCTTC. Its translation: CASSIEAAGGGPAYNEQFF.

This clone was counted a few times. The chain carries TRBV7-3 and TRBJ2-1; 11 bases align to TRBD2. The CDR3 consists of 13 residues. Germline V gene sequence: CDR1 SGHTA, CDR2 FQGTGA. V trimming: 5 bases; J trimming: 10 bases; junction bases outside the gene matches: 4. The CDR3 region has the DNA TGTGCCAGCAGCCCGCGACTAGCGGGAGAGCAGTTCTTC. Its protein is CASSPRLAGEQFF.

This clone has more than one count but fewer than ten. V gene TRBV28 combines with J gene TRBJ2-7; the match to TRBD2 covers 8 bases. Trimming took 3 bases from V and 2 from J; bases not matched to a gene: 3. The CDR3 extends over 14 amino acids. Germline CDR1 and CDR2: MDHEN and SYDVKM. The CDR3 DNA reads as TGTGCCAGCAGTTTGACTAGCGATACCTACGAGCAGTACTTC. It codes for CASSLTSDTYEQYF.

The chain uses TRBV7-9 and TRBJ2-7; 8 nucleotides match TRBD2. The CDR3 has 14 amino acids. V was pared by 3 bases and J by 5 bases, with 6 bases of the junction left unmatched. The V gene's germline CDR1 is SEHNR and CDR2 FQNEAQ (reference sequence). CDR3 DNA sequence: TGTGCCAGCAGCTTGAGCTTAGCGGGAAACGAGCAGTACTTC. It encodes CASSLSLAGNEQYF.

The chain is built from TRBV2 and TRBJ2-1; 7 bases match TRBD2. CDR3 length: 20 amino acids. V was pared by 4 bases and J by 8 bases, with 26 bases of the junction left unmatched. The germline CDR1 and CDR2 sequences are SNHLY and FYNNEI. The DNA for the CDR3 is TGTGCCAGCAGTGCTCGGACACGCACCACCGGGACTAAGGGTGGCGATGAGCAGTTCTTC. The encoded protein is CASSARTRTTGTKGGDEQFF.

The CDR3 DNA sequence: TGTGCCAGCTCACCACCGTCGGGGCCAGATACGCAGTATTTT. Translating gives CASSPPSGPDTQYF. This chain uses TRBV18 with TRBJ2-3; either TRBD1 or TRBD2 may fit D (5 bases each). This CDR3 is 14 amino acids long. Trimming shortened V by 0 bases and J by 4 bases, and 8 bases separated the two germline ends. Germline-derived CDR1 and CDR2 are KGHSH and LQKENI. The variable domain in full, completed from reference TRBV18 and TRBJ2-3, reads NAGVMQNPRHLVRRRGQEARLRCSPMKGHSHVYWYRQLPEEGLKFMVYLQKENIIDESGMPKERFSAEFPKEGPSILRIQQVVRGDSAAYFCASSPPSGPDTQYFGPGTRLTVL.

This clone showed up just a few times. The chain combines TRBV10-3 with TRBJ2-3; D may be TRBD1 or TRBD2 (5 bases each). The V end was cut by 8 bases, the J end by 7 bases, with 10 bases between. This CDR3 has 11 amino acids. Looked up from germline, CDR1 is ENHRY and CDR2 is SYGVKD. The CDR3 is CAIGTANTQYF. The CDR3 DNA is TGTGCCATCGGGACCGCAAATACGCAGTATTTT.

The sample holds a few counts of this clone. V is TRBV7-9 and J is TRBJ2-1; no clear D gene. CDR3 length equals 15 residues. Per germline, CDR1 SEHNR and CDR2 FQNEAQ (reference sequence). V was pared by 1 base and J by 3 bases, with 10 bases between. In DNA form, the CDR3 reads TGTGCCAGCAGCTTAGGGTCTTTGGACTACAATGAGCAGTTCTTC. Translating gives CASSLGSLDYNEQFF. Filled out from reference TRBV7-9 and TRBJ2-1, the complete variable domain reads DTGVSQNPRHKITKRGQNVTFRCDPISEHNRLYWYRQTLGQGPEFLTYFQNEAQLEKSRLLSDRFSAERPKGSFSTLEIQRTEQGDSAMYLCASSLGSLDYNEQFFGPGTRLTVL.

This clone was detected a few times. The rearrangement links TRBV9 to TRBJ1-1; TRBD1 aligns across 7 bases. With V trimmed by 4 bases and J by 1 base, 10 bases remained unmatched. This CDR3 has 16 amino acids. Germline V gene sequence: CDR1 SGDLS, CDR2 YYNGEE. This CDR3 reads CASSPVRGLENTEAFF. The CDR3 bases are TGTGCCAGCAGCCCCGTGAGGGGGCTGGAGAACACTGAAGCTTTCTTT.

The genes are TRBV28 and TRBJ1-2; no clear D. V lost 5 bases to trimming and J lost 3 bases, with 16 bases between them. From germline, CDR1 is MDHEN and CDR2 SYDVKM. The CDR3 extends over 15 amino acids. CDR3 region: CASSTLPIRDYGYTF. CDR3 coding DNA: TGTGCCAGCAGTACGTTGCCAATTCGGGACTATGGCTACACCTTC.

The gene calls are TRBV11-2 and TRBJ2-3, with D possibly TRBD2 on 6 matching bases. This CDR3 is 15 amino acids long. Trimming stripped 2 bases from V and 2 bases from J, with 11 bases between. Germline V CDR1 and CDR2: SGHAT, FQNNGV. DNA of the CDR3: TGTGCCAGCAGCTTAAGGGCGGGACCCACAGATACGCAGTATTTT. Residues: CASSLRAGPTDTQYF.

The chain couples TRBV5-6 to TRBJ1-2; D is ambiguous. This CDR3 contains 13 residues. CDR1 SGHDT and CDR2 YYEEEE come from the germline V gene. The V end lost 5 bases, the J end lost 7 bases, and 15 bases lay between the germline ends. As DNA, the CDR3 is TGTGCCAGCAGTCAAACTAGGAAACGTGGCTACACCTTC. Amino acids: CASSQTRKRGYTF.

This clone was recorded a few times. The gene calls are TRBV9 and TRBJ2-3; 8 bases map to TRBD1. CDR3 size: 15 residues. Germline-derived CDR1 and CDR2 are SGDLS and YYNGEE. Unmatched junction bases numbered 1, after V lost 1 base and J lost 0 bases. The CDR3: CASSVRDRSTDTQYF. The CDR3 nucleotides are TGTGCCAGCAGCGTAAGGGACAGGAGCACAGATACGCAGTATTTT.

This chain connects TRBV6-6 to TRBJ2-7, with 8 nucleotides matching TRBD2. Germline CDR1 MNHNY, CDR2 SVGAGI (reference sequence). Germline trimming cut 5 bases from V and 1 base from J; bases unmatched to any gene: 10. The CDR3 sequence is 16 residues long. The CDR3 here is CASSKTGTSGSYEQYF. Written as DNA, the CDR3 is TGTGCCAGCAGTAAAACCGGGACTAGTGGGTCCTACGAGCAGTACTTC.

The chain links TRBV28 to TRBJ2-1; D is possibly TRBD1 (6 bases). V was trimmed by 5 bases and J by 4 bases, leaving 12 bases between them. CDR3 length: 14 amino acids. Germline CDR1 and CDR2: MDHEN and SYDVKM. CDR3 nucleotide sequence: TGTGCCAGCAGTGTAGGTGACAGGTACAATGAGCAGTTCTTC. The encoded protein is CASSVGDRYNEQFF.